A selection of T cell receptor beta chains follows, all from one sample in a study of identical twins. TCRdb reprocessed the 5' RACE reads via MiXCR and lists one record per CDR3 protein. The repertoire holds approximately 890,000 distinct CDR3 sequences, with roughly 12% as singletons. This sample was shared with a second study, whose subject was yellow fever vaccine responses in identical twins.

Sequences were obtained from PBMCs. The receptors here all came from a woman under 30 in good health. Each CDR3 is given with its conserved first and last residue. The order of the fields is V gene, J gene, D gene, clone size, CDR3 DNA, CDR3 protein. The D gene is left open where the match is weak. Rows may omit the clone size; those that give it use once, few, many or a size class.

V gene: TRBV4-1
J gene: TRBJ2-5
D gene: NA
clone size: NA
CDR3 DNA: TGCGCCAGCAGCCAAGTACAAGGGGAAGAGACCCAGTACTTC
CDR3 protein: CASSQVQGEETQYF

V gene: TRBV27
J gene: TRBJ2-2
D gene: NA
clone size: few
CDR3 DNA: TGTGCCAGCAGTTTAAGACAGAGCACCGGGGAGCTGTTTTTT
CDR3 protein: CASSLRQSTGELFF

V gene: TRBV7-9
J gene: TRBJ2-3
D gene: TRBD1
clone size: few
CDR3 DNA: TGTGCCAGCAGCCCCCCCGGGACAGGGGTTAAGTATTTT
CDR3 protein: CASSPPGTGVKYF

V gene: TRBV7-9
J gene: TRBJ2-2
D gene: TRBD1
clone size: few
CDR3 DNA: TGTGCCAGCAGTCGAAACAGGGGGAACACCGGGGAGCTGTTTTTT
CDR3 protein: CASSRNRGNTGELFF

V gene: TRBV5-6
J gene: TRBJ2-7
D gene: NA
clone size: NA
CDR3 DNA: TGTGCCACCACGTTGGGGGCGGCGGGGACAAAAACCTACGAGCAGTACTTC
CDR3 protein: CATTLGAAGTKTYEQYF

V gene: TRBV12-3/TRBV12-4
J gene: TRBJ2-1
D gene: TRBD1
clone size: few
CDR3 DNA: TGTGCCAGCAGTCCACTAGGACAGGGTGTAAGGAATGAGCAGTTCTTC
CDR3 protein: CASSPLGQGVRNEQFF

V gene: TRBV24-1
J gene: TRBJ2-3
D gene: NA
clone size: NA
CDR3 DNA: TGTGCCACCAGTGATAACAGGGAGACAGATACGCAGTATTTT
CDR3 protein: CATSDNRETDTQYF

V gene: TRBV6-2/TRBV6-3
J gene: TRBJ2-1
D gene: NA
clone size: few
CDR3 DNA: TGTGCCAGCAGTTACTCGACGTCCTGGGGGGCCAGCGGGGAGACAATGAAGCAGTTCTTC
CDR3 protein: CASSYSTSWGASGETMKQFF

V gene: TRBV10-3
J gene: TRBJ2-1
D gene: TRBD1
clone size: NA
CDR3 DNA: TGTGCCATCAGTGACGGGACAGGGCGGCATGAGCAGTTCTTC
CDR3 protein: CAISDGTGRHEQFF

V gene: TRBV20-1
J gene: TRBJ2-3
D gene: NA
clone size: NA
CDR3 DNA: TGCAGTGCTAGGCCCCTAGGGGATACGCAGTATTTT
CDR3 protein: CSARPLGDTQYF

V gene: TRBV12-3/TRBV12-4
J gene: TRBJ1-4
D gene: NA
clone size: NA
CDR3 DNA: TGTGCCAGCAGTTTCTCCCGGACAAGTGGTGAAAAACTGTTTTTT
CDR3 protein: CASSFSRTSGEKLFF

V gene: TRBV9
J gene: TRBJ2-3
D gene: TRBD1
clone size: few
CDR3 DNA: TGTGCCAGCAGCGTAGGAGGACAGGGGGGCACAGATACGCAGTATTTT
CDR3 protein: CASSVGGQGGTDTQYF

V gene: TRBV2
J gene: TRBJ2-3
D gene: NA
clone size: few
CDR3 DNA: TGTGCCAGCAGTGCGCCCGCCAGCGGGAGCACAGATACGCAGTATTTT
CDR3 protein: CASSAPASGSTDTQYF

V gene: TRBV20-1
J gene: TRBJ2-3
D gene: NA
clone size: few
CDR3 DNA: TGCAGTGCTAACGCGAGACTAGAACTCACAGATACGCAGTATTTT
CDR3 protein: CSANARLELTDTQYF

V gene: TRBV6-2/TRBV6-3
J gene: TRBJ2-3
D gene: NA
clone size: NA
CDR3 DNA: TGTGCCAGCACAGGGACGTGGGGCACAGATACGCAGTATTTT
CDR3 protein: CASTGTWGTDTQYF

V gene: TRBV29-1
J gene: TRBJ2-1
D gene: TRBD2
clone size: few
CDR3 DNA: TGCAGCGTTGAAGGTCAAAGCGGGAGCCTAAGCTCCTACAATGAGCAGTTCTTC
CDR3 protein: CSVEGQSGSLSSYNEQFF

V gene: TRBV11-1
J gene: TRBJ2-1
D gene: NA
clone size: NA
CDR3 DNA: TGTGCCAGCATCTGGAGCGCAAGCTCCTACAATGAGCAGTTCTTC
CDR3 protein: CASIWSASSYNEQFF

V gene: TRBV10-3
J gene: TRBJ2-2
D gene: NA
clone size: NA
CDR3 DNA: TGTCCCATCAGTTCTTTAGAACGGAACACCGGGGAGCTGTTTTTT
CDR3 protein: CPISSLERNTGELFF

V gene: TRBV3-1
J gene: TRBJ2-2
D gene: NA
clone size: NA
CDR3 DNA: TGTGCCAGCAGACTTCGACAGGTCGACACCGGGGAGCTGTTTTTT
CDR3 protein: CASRLRQVDTGELFF

V gene: TRBV15
J gene: TRBJ2-3
D gene: NA
clone size: few
CDR3 DNA: TGTGCCACCAGCGGGGAACAGGGTGTGGGGACAGATACGCAGTATTTT
CDR3 protein: CATSGEQGVGTDTQYF

V gene: TRBV5-1
J gene: TRBJ1-1
D gene: NA
clone size: NA
CDR3 DNA: TGCGCCAGCAGCTTGGAGACAGCTACCATTGAAGCTTTCTTT
CDR3 protein: CASSLETATIEAFF

V gene: TRBV14
J gene: TRBJ2-1
D gene: NA
clone size: many
CDR3 DNA: TGTGCCAGCAGCCAAGCCGGGGACAATGAGCAGTTCTTC
CDR3 protein: CASSQAGDNEQFF